Shown below are 31 T cell receptor beta chains from a single sample sequenced in a study of cytomegalovirus exposure and HLA in healthy donors. The primer mix had 60 Vbeta and 13 Jbeta primers. The data were produced by immunoSEQ multiplex PCR, yet TCRdb's version contains in-frame clones alone and is incomplete. The sample has about 110,000 clones, 80% seen once. Sequences were obtained from PBMCs. The receptors come from a woman in her fifties or sixties in good health and CMV-seropositive.

The DNA of the CDR3 is TGTGCCAGCAGCTGGGGAATGGGCGGGACTAACACCGGGGAGCTGTTTTTT. This sequence encodes CASSWGMGGTNTGELFF. The chain couples TRBV11-1 to TRBJ2-2, with D possibly TRBD2 on 6 matching bases. V lost 4 bases to trimming and J lost 2 bases, with 17 bases between them. The CDR3 is 17 amino acids. Germline V gene sequence: CDR1 SGHAT, CDR2 FQDESV (reference sequence).

The rearrangement joins TRBV2 to TRBJ2-3; D is unclear. Germline V gene lookup returns CDR1 SNHLY and CDR2 FYNNEI. The CDR3 spans 15 residues. V dropped 3 bases and J dropped 0 bases, with 10 bases sitting between them. The CDR3 DNA reads TGTGCCAGCAGTGATGGCCTAGGCAGCACAGATACGCAGTATTTT. It specifies CASSDGLGSTDTQYF.

This clone was detected once. The chain couples TRBV19 to TRBJ2-1; 16 bases fit TRBD2. CDR3 size: 18 residues. The junction had 12 bases not matched to a gene; V was cut back by 6 bases and J by 7 bases. Germline V lookup: CDR1 LNHDA, CDR2 SQIVND (reference sequence). The CDR3 DNA follows: TGTGCCAGTAGCCAGGGACTAGCGGGAGGGCCTGTGAGGAATGAGCAGTTCTTC. Residues: CASSQGLAGGPVRNEQFF. Complete variable domain (other parts from reference TRBV19 and TRBJ2-1): DGGITQSPKYLFRKEGQNVTLSCEQNLNHDAMYWYRQDPGQGLRLIYYSQIVNDFQKGDIAEGYSVSREKKESFPLTVTSAQKNPTAFYLCASSQGLAGGPVRNEQFFGPGTRLTVL.

A single count supports this clone. The chain links TRBV29-1 to TRBJ2-7; 9 positions match TRBD1. From germline, CDR1 is SQVTM and CDR2 ANQGSEA. With V trimmed by 6 bases and J by 6 bases, 15 bases remained unmatched. The CDR3 spans 15 residues. CDR3: CSVMVRTGESGEQYF. CDR3 DNA: TGCAGCGTGATGGTCCGGACAGGGGAATCAGGCGAGCAGTACTTC.

The chain is built from TRBV7-7 and TRBJ2-5, with D possibly TRBD2 on 6 matching bases. The DNA end favors TRBJ2-7, so the J call may be wrong. From germline, CDR1 is SSHAT and CDR2 FNYEAQ (reference sequence). The CDR3 extends over 15 amino acids. CDR3 DNA: TGTGCCAGCAGCTTAGCAGTCGGGAGTGGCTACGAGCAGTACTTC. Translating gives CASSLAVGSGYEQYF.

This clone was detected only a few times. The chain is built from TRBV4-2 and TRBJ1-2; D remains unclear. Trimming cost V 1 base and J 4 bases, with 13 bases left between them. This CDR3 contains 15 residues. Looked up from germline, CDR1 is LGHNA and CDR2 is YNFKEQ. CDR3 loop: CASSQVWPGSYGYTF. The DNA for the CDR3 is TGTGCCAGCAGCCAAGTCTGGCCAGGCTCCTATGGCTACACCTTC.

This clone is a singleton in its sample. V is TRBV6-1 and J is TRBJ1-1, with 8 positions matching TRBD1. J lost 4 bases, V lost 5 bases, and 6 bases had no gene match. The CDR3 has 14 residues. Germline V gene data show CDR1 as MNHNS and CDR2 as SASEGT. The CDR3 sequence is CASSRTGTVTEAFF. The CDR3 nucleotides are TGTGCCAGCAGTAGGACAGGGACAGTCACTGAAGCTTTCTTT.

The chain couples TRBV28 to TRBJ1-1; D gene uncertain. Germline loops: CDR1 MDHEN, CDR2 SYDVKM. CDR3 length: 14 residues. Trimming left V 5 bases short and J 1 base short, with 11 bases between. The CDR3 bases are TGTGCCAGCAGTACACCGCTTGCGAACACTGAAGCTTTCTTT. Amino acid sequence: CASSTPLANTEAFF.

The chain has TRBV28 and TRBJ2-5; 8 bases fit TRBD1. The DNA end favors TRBJ2-7, so the J call may be wrong. The CDR3 spans 13 residues. Germline CDR1 is MDHEN and CDR2 is SYDVKM. This CDR3 reads CASSTNRGDEQYF. In DNA, the CDR3 is TGTGCCAGCAGTACCAACAGGGGGGACGAGCAGTACTTC.

A word on this clone: A read error may explain this, as a much larger clone is one base away. The gene calls are TRBV30 and TRBJ1-2; D is perhaps TRBD1 (6 bases). Germline CDR1 and CDR2: GTSNPN and SVGIG (reference sequence). CDR3 length equals 14 residues. The V end was cut by 2 bases, the J end by 8 bases, with 18 bases between. The CDR3 here is CAWSIRTASGGYTF. CDR3 DNA sequence: TGTGCCTGGAGTATCAGGACAGCTTCCGGAGGCTACACCTTC.

The genes are TRBV15 and TRBJ1-4; 9 bases are shared with TRBD1. This CDR3 is built from 16 residues. The germline gives CDR1 LNHNV, CDR2 YYDKDF (reference sequence). V dropped 1 base and J dropped 5; count of bases not matched to a gene: 5. The DNA for the CDR3 is TGTGCCACCAGCAGAGGCGGGACAGGGAGGAATGAAAAACTGTTTTTT. The encoded protein is CATSRGGTGRNEKLFF.

The rearrangement uses TRBV6-5 and TRBJ1-2; 7 nucleotides match TRBD1. V gave up 0 bases and J gave up 3 bases; unmatched junction bases: 1. Germline V gene lookup returns CDR1 MNHEY and CDR2 SVGAGI. The CDR3 spans 14 residues. The CDR3 region has the DNA TGTGCCAGCAGTTACTCCAGGGGGGACTATGGCTACACCTTC. It encodes CASSYSRGDYGYTF.

CDR3 in amino acids: CASRGQGNMNTEAFF. The CDR3 bases are TGTGCCAGCAGGGGTCAGGGAAACATGAACACTGAAGCTTTCTTT. V gene TRBV6-1 combines with J gene TRBJ1-1; D may be TRBD1 (5 bases). Trimming shortened V by 6 bases and J by 0 bases, and 14 bases separated the two germline ends. CDR1 MNHNS and CDR2 SASEGT come from the germline V gene. The CDR3 has 15 amino acids.

Comment on this clone: The sample holds other DNA sequences that translate to the same CDR3. This chain links TRBV9 with TRBJ2-5, with D perhaps matching TRBD1 (6 bases). The CDR3 has 14 amino acids. V shed 0 bases and J shed 2 bases, with 8 bases lying between them. The germline gives CDR1 SGDLS, CDR2 YYNGEE. This chain's CDR3 is CASSVGGLQETQYF. The CDR3 DNA sequence: TGTGCCAGCAGCGTAGGGGGGCTACAAGAGACCCAGTACTTC.

The chain links TRBV9 to TRBJ2-3, with D unresolved. Per the germline V gene, CDR1 is SGDLS and CDR2 is YYNGEE. The CDR3 extends over 14 amino acids. Trimming took off 3 bases at V and 4 bases at J, with 12 bases between the two ends. CDR3 nucleotides: TGTGCCAGCAGCGGACTTCCCCCCGCAGATACGCAGTATTTT. It translates to CASSGLPPADTQYF.

The chain couples TRBV6-5 to TRBJ2-7; 13 nucleotides align to TRBD2. Germline lookup yields CDR1 MNHEY and CDR2 SVGAGI. The CDR3 totals 16 residues. After removal of 0 bases from V and 2 bases from J, the junction contained 1 base not matched to a gene. The CDR3 nucleotides read TGTGCCAGCAGTTACTCGGGACTAGCGGGAACCTACGAGCAGTACTTC. It yields the protein CASSYSGLAGTYEQYF.

This chain links TRBV10-3 with TRBJ2-7; 11 bases are a match to TRBD2. Looked up from germline, CDR1 is ENHRY and CDR2 is SYGVKD. The CDR3 has 15 residues. Trimming at V came to 2 bases and at J to 6 bases, leaving 6 bases not matched to a gene. As DNA, the CDR3 is TGTGCCATCAGTGAGCCTAGCGGGAGGTCGGCCGAGCAGTACTTC. As protein: CAISEPSGRSAEQYF.

This chain uses TRBV25-1 with TRBJ2-5; 10 bases fit TRBD2. The V gene's germline CDR1 is MGHDK and CDR2 SYGVNS. The CDR3 has 15 amino acids. The V and J ends lost 4 bases and 2 bases, in that order; junction bases with no gene match: 4. Here the CDR3 DNA reads TGTGCCAGCAGTGCAGGACTAGCGGTACAAGAGACCCAGTACTTC. Translation gives CASSAGLAVQETQYF.

The rearrangement uses TRBV5-1 and TRBJ1-5, with 10 bases that match TRBD1. The CDR3 length is 17 residues. The germline V gene has CDR1 SGHRS and CDR2 YFSETQ. The ends lost 1 base at V and 7 bases at J; junction bases unmatched: 11. The CDR3 coding sequence is TGCGCCAGCAGCTTGTGGCCCGGACAGGGGGATGGGCAGCCCCAGCATTTT. Its translation: CASSLWPGQGDGQPQHF. Drawing the rest from reference TRBV5-1 and TRBJ1-5, the complete variable domain is KAGVTQTPRYLIKTRGQQVTLSCSPISGHRSVSWYQQTPGQGLQFLFEYFSETQRNKGNFPGRFSGRQFSNSRSEMNVSTLELGDSALYLCASSLWPGQGDGQPQHFGDGTRLSIL.

The chain has TRBV7-3 and TRBJ2-3, with 10 bases aligning to TRBD2. The CDR3 has 15 amino acids. Per the germline V gene, CDR1 is SGHTA and CDR2 is FQGTGA. The ends lost 2 bases at V and 7 bases at J; junction bases unmatched: 6. This chain's CDR3 is CASSLASGGDNTQYF. As DNA, the CDR3 is TGTGCCAGCAGCTTAGCTAGCGGGGGCGATAATACGCAGTATTTT.

This clone has a handful of counts. The chain is built from TRBV5-8 and TRBJ2-2; D is perhaps TRBD2 (6 bases). CDR3 length equals 15 residues. The germline CDR1 and CDR2 sequences are SGHTS and YDEGEE. Trimming removed 1 base from V and 4 bases from J, with 11 bases in between. The CDR3 spells CASSLYWRGTGELFF. In DNA, the CDR3 is TGTGCCAGCAGCTTGTATTGGAGGGGCACCGGGGAGCTGTTTTTT.

This CDR3 reads CASRRRGLGSRLGAYEQYF. The CDR3 DNA reads as TGTGCCAGCCGGAGACGGGGACTAGGGAGTAGGTTGGGGGCCTACGAGCAGTACTTC. This rearrangement joins TRBV5-8 to TRBJ2-7, with 8 bases lining up with TRBD2. The CDR3 totals 19 residues. V lost 7 bases to trimming and J lost 2 bases; unmatched junction nucleotides: 23. The germline V gene encodes CDR1 SGHTS and CDR2 YDEGEE.

This chain connects TRBV18 to TRBJ1-1; 11 bases are shared with TRBD1. Germline-derived CDR1 and CDR2 are KGHSH and LQKENI. The junction had 5 bases not matched to a gene; V was cut back by 1 base and J by 4 bases. The CDR3 contains 16 residues. The CDR3 DNA reads TGTGCCAGCTCACCACAAGGACAGGGGGCGCGCACTGAAGCTTTCTTT. Amino acid sequence: CASSPQGQGARTEAFF.

J is TRBJ1-2 and V is TRBV5-1; no definite D call. This CDR3 is 14 amino acids long. The V and J ends lost 2 bases and 2 bases respectively, with 10 bases between them. From germline, CDR1 is SGHRS and CDR2 YFSETQ. Written as DNA, the CDR3 is TGCGCCAGCAGCTTAAAACAGCGGAACTATGGCTACACCTTC. Its protein is CASSLKQRNYGYTF. Combining the CDR3 with reference TRBV5-1 and TRBJ1-2 gives the whole variable domain KAGVTQTPRYLIKTRGQQVTLSCSPISGHRSVSWYQQTPGQGLQFLFEYFSETQRNKGNFPGRFSGRQFSNSRSEMNVSTLELGDSALYLCASSLKQRNYGYTFGSGTRLTVV.

This clone was seen only once. V gene TRBV11-2 combines with J gene TRBJ2-1; perhaps TRBD2 as D (6 bases). From germline, CDR1 is SGHAT and CDR2 FQNNGV. CDR3 size: 15 residues. Trimming left V 3 bases short and J 2 bases short, with 11 bases between. Here the CDR3 DNA reads TGTGCCAGCAGCTTGGGGGGAGCGGCCTACAATGAGCAGTTCTTC. Its translation: CASSLGGAAYNEQFF.

The chain links TRBV5-1 to TRBJ2-5; no clear D gene. This CDR3 has 14 amino acids. CDR1 is SGHRS and CDR2 is YFSETQ in the germline V gene. V lost 3 bases to trimming and J lost 1 base, with 10 bases between them. CDR3 bases: TGCGCCAGCAGCTCCCGGGTTCCCCAAGAGACCCAGTACTTC. Translation: CASSSRVPQETQYF.

V is TRBV6-5 and J is TRBJ1-1; D may be TRBD1 (5 bases). There are 13 residues in the CDR3. The germline V and J ends were trimmed by 6 bases and 6 bases, with 14 bases remaining between them. Looked up from germline, CDR1 is MNHEY and CDR2 is SVGAGI. The CDR3 loop is CASRWGSTSEAFF. The DNA of the CDR3 is TGTGCCAGCAGGTGGGGCAGTACATCTGAAGCTTTCTTT.

This clone came up a few times. This CDR3 is also generated by other DNA sequences in the sample. The V call is TRBV9, the J call TRBJ2-7, with a possible D match to TRBD1 (6 bases). V lost 5 bases, J lost 4 bases, and 19 bases lay in between. The length of the CDR3 is 15 residues. Germline CDR1 SGDLS, CDR2 YYNGEE. The CDR3 loop is CASSEKQGTAYEQYF. The CDR3 DNA reads as TGTGCCAGCAGTGAAAAGCAGGGGACGGCATACGAGCAGTACTTC.

The chain has TRBV23-1 and TRBJ2-7; D might be TRBD1 (5 bases). TRBV23-1 is assigned to the ORF class and has an uncertain function. The CDR3 loop spans 13 amino acids. With 4 bases removed from V and 3 bases from J, the gap between germline ends came to 10 bases. Written as DNA, the CDR3 is TGCGCCAGCAGTCGGACAAAAGACTACGAGCAGTACTTC. Protein product: CASSRTKDYEQYF.

The chain recombines TRBV7-9 with TRBJ1-1; 8 bases align to TRBD1. The CDR3 extends over 16 amino acids. V lost 5 bases, J lost 1 base, and 9 bases stayed unmatched. From germline, CDR1 is SEHNR and CDR2 FQNEAQ (reference sequence). The CDR3 loop reads CASSPDRGVGNTEAFF. CDR3 coding DNA: TGTGCCAGCAGCCCCGACAGGGGAGTAGGGAACACTGAAGCTTTCTTT.

The rearrangement uses TRBV7-3 and TRBJ2-7; weak D call: TRBD2 (5 bases). The V gene lost 5 bases and the J gene lost 3 bases, with 5 bases spanning the gap. The CDR3 contains 11 residues. Germline loops: CDR1 SGHTA, CDR2 FQGTGA. In DNA, the CDR3 is TGTGCCAGCAGCCGGGGCTACGAGCAGTACTTC. Amino acid sequence: CASSRGYEQYF.